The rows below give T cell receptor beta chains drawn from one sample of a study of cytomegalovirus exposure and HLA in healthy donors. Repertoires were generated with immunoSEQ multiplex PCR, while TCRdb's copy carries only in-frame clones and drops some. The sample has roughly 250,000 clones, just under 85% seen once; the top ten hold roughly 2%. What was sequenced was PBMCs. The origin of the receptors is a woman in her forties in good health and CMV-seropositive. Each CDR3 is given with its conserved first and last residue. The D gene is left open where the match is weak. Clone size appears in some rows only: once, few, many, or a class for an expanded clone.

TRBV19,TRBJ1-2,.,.,TGTGCCAGTAGTATCGGGGGGCTCGGCTATGGCTACACCTTC,CASSIGGLGYGYTF
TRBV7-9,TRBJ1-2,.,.,TGTGCCAGCAGCTTAACAGGGAACGGCTACACCTTC,CASSLTGNGYTF
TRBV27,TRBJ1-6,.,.,TGTGCCAGCAGTTTATCCACAGGGTATAATTCACCCCTCCACTTT,CASSLSTGYNSPLHF
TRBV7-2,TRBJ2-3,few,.,TGTGCCAGCAGCTTAGCGGGGGGGCGCAGCACAGATACGCAGTATTTT,CASSLAGGRSTDTQYF
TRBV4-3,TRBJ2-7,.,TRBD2,TGCGCCAGCAGCGACATAGCGGGAGTATCCTACGAGCAGTACTTC,CASSDIAGVSYEQYF
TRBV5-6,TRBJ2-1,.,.,TGTGCCAGCAGCCGGGACTTATACGATGAGCAGTTCTTC,CASSRDLYDEQFF
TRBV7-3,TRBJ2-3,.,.,TGTGCCAGCAGCTTAGGTCCTAGCGGCACAGATACGCAGTATTTT,CASSLGPSGTDTQYF
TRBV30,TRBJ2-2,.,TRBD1,TGTGCCTGGAGTGTCCCGAAAACCGGGACAGGGATGACCGGGGAGCTGTTTTTT,CAWSVPKTGTGMTGELFF
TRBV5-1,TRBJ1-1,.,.,TGCGCCAGCAGCTTGGGTCCCGTGAACACTGAAGCTTTCTTT,CASSLGPVNTEAFF
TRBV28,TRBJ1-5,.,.,TGTGCCAGCAGTTCCGACAAGAGAATTATACAGCCCCAGCATTTT,CASSSDKRIIQPQHF
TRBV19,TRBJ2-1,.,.,TGTGCCAGTAGTATAGGACAGAACTACAATGAGCAGTTCTTC,CASSIGQNYNEQFF
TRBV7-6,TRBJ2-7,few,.,TGTGCCAGCAGCTTCAACAGGGTTGGCGAGCAGTACTTC,CASSFNRVGEQYF
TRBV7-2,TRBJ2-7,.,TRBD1,TGTGCCAGCAGCTTCCAGGGGGCATCTTACGAGCAGTACTTC,CASSFQGASYEQYF
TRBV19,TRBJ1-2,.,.,TGTGCCAGTAGTCTAACAGGGTTCTATGGCTACACCTTC,CASSLTGFYGYTF
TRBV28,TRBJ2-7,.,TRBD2,TGTGCCAGCAGTGACCCCCTAGCGGGAGGGGCCTACGAGCAGTACTTC,CASSDPLAGGAYEQYF
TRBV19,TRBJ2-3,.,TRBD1,TGTGCCAGTAGTATCGACAGGGGATCAGATACGCAGTATTTT,CASSIDRGSDTQYF
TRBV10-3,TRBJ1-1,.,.,TGTGCCATCACCCTGGGAGGGGCGGGTACTGAAGCTTTCTTT,CAITLGGAGTEAFF
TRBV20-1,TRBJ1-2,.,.,TGCAGTGCAGGGGATGGCTACACCTTC,CSAGDGYTF
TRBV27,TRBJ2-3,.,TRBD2,TGTGCCAGCAGTTTCTGGACTAGCGGTTTGGATACGCAGTATTTT,CASSFWTSGLDTQYF
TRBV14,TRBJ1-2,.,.,TGTGCCAGCAGCGCTAACAGGGAAGGTGGCTACACCTTC,CASSANREGGYTF
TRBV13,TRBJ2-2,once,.,TGTGCCAGCAGCCGGCGGTATCACACCGGGGAGCTGTTTTTT,CASSRRYHTGELFF
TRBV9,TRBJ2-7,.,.,TGTGCCAGCAGCGGAGGTGGGCAGTACTTC,CASSGGGQYF
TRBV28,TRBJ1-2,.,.,TGTGCCAGCAGAGACGGACAGCCGTATGGCTACACCTTC,CASRDGQPYGYTF
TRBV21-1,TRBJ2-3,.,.,TGTGCCAGCAGCAAAACGACAGGGATCAGCACAGATACGCAGTATTTT,CASSKTTGISTDTQYF
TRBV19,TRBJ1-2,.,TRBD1,TGTGCCAGTAGTACCAGGACAGGGTGGGATGGCTACACCTTC,CASSTRTGWDGYTF
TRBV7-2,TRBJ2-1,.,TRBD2,TGTGCCAGCAGCTTAGGGGGCGGGAGAGGGTACAATGAGCAGTTCTTC,CASSLGGGRGYNEQFF
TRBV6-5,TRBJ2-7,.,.,TGTGCCAGCAGCCCCGAGAGGGACACCCCATACGAGCAGTACTTC,CASSPERDTPYEQYF
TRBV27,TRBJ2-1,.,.,TGTGCCAGCAGTTTGGGAGCGAACAATGAGCAGTTCTTC,CASSLGANNEQFF
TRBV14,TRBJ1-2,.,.,TGTGCCAGCAGCCAACTGGAGGCACGAGCCTATCGCTACACCTTC,CASSQLEARAYRYTF
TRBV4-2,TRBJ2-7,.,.,TGTGCCAGCAGCCCGTCAGGGGATGAGCAGTACTTC,CASSPSGDEQYF
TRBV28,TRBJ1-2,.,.,TGTGCCAGCAACCCGACAGCGAACTATGGCTACACCTTC,CASNPTANYGYTF
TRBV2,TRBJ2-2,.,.,TGTGCCAGCAGACTACGGGGGAACACCGGGGAGCTGTTTTTT,CASRLRGNTGELFF
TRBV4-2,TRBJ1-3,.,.,TGTGCCAGCAGCCAAGAGGTCTACAGCTCCATCTCTGGAAACACCATATATTTT,CASSQEVYSSISGNTIYF
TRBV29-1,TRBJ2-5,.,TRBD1,TGCAGCGTTGAGGGACAGGGGGCTGTAACGGAGACCCAGTACTTC,CSVEGQGAVTETQYF
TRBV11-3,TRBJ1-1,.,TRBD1,TGTGCCAGCAGGAACGGGGGACAGGGAAAGGGCACTGAAGCTTTCTTT,CASRNGGQGKGTEAFF
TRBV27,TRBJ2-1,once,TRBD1,TGTGCCAGCAGCCAACCCGGACAGGGGGCGGTCAATGAGCAGTTCTTC,CASSQPGQGAVNEQFF
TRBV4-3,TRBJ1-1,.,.,TGCGCCAGCAGCCAAGAAGTCCTGCTAATGAACACTGAAGCTTTCTTT,CASSQEVLLMNTEAFF
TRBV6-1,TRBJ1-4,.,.,TGTGCGACTAGGCGGGATCCTGGAACTAATGAAAAACTGTTTTTT,CATRRDPGTNEKLFF
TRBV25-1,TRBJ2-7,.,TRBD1,TGTGCCAGCAGTGACTCGGGACAGGGCTACGAGCAGTACTTC,CASSDSGQGYEQYF
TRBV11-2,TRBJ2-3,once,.,TGTGCCAGCAGCTCTCTGGCTACGCAGTATTTT,CASSSLATQYF
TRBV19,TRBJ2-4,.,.,TGTGCCAGTAGTATAGATCTACGAACTAACATTCAGTACTTC,CASSIDLRTNIQYF
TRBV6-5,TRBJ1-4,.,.,TGTGCCAGCAGTTACTCGAGGGAGGTTGAAAAACTGTTTTTT,CASSYSREVEKLFF
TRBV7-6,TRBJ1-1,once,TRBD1,TGTGCCAGCAGCCCCGGGACAGGGGAGAACACTGAAGCTTTCTTT,CASSPGTGENTEAFF
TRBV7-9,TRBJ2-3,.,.,TGTGCCAGCAGCTTAGTGGCTAGCGTTAGCACAGATACGCAGTATTTT,CASSLVASVSTDTQYF
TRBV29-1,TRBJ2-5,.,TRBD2,TGCAGCGTTGTCGGTGGGGGAGGGGAGACCCAGTACTTC,CSVVGGGGETQYF
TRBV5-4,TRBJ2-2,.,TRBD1,TGTGCCAGCAGCTTGGCACCGACAGGGCTCACCGGGGAGCTGTTTTTT,CASSLAPTGLTGELFF
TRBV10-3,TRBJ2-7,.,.,TGTGCCATCAGGGGGCGCGACGACTACGAGCAGTACTTC,CAIRGRDDYEQYF
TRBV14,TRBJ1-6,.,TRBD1,TGTGCCAGCAGAGTAGGACAGGGAAATTCACCCCTCCACTTT,CASRVGQGNSPLHF
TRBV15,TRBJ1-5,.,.,TGTGCCACCAGCAGAGGTAGCCCATTCTGGGAGGGCAATCAGCCCCAGCATTTT,CATSRGSPFWEGNQPQHF
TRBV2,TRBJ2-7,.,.,TGTGCCAGCAGTGTGAGCTCCTACGAGCAGTACTTC,CASSVSSYEQYF
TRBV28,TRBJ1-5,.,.,TGTGCCAGCAAGGGGTCTACGGGCAATCAGCCCCAGCATTTT,CASKGSTGNQPQHF
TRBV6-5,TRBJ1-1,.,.,TGTGCCAGCAGCCCGGGGGGGCTGAACACTGAAGCTTTCTTT,CASSPGGLNTEAFF
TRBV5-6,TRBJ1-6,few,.,TGTGCCAGCAGCTTAGGGCAGGGGAGCCTCTCACCCCTCCACTTT,CASSLGQGSLSPLHF
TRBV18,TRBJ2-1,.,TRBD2,TGTGCCAGCTCACCCCTAGCGGGCTCCTACAATGAGCAGTTCTTC,CASSPLAGSYNEQFF
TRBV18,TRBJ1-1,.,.,TGTGCCAGCTCACCACCGCGGGGGAGCATGAACACTGAAGCTTTCTTT,CASSPPRGSMNTEAFF
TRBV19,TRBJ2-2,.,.,TGTGCCAGTATTTCTCGGAGTGGTAACACCGGGGAGCTGTTTTTT,CASISRSGNTGELFF
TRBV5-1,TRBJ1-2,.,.,TGCGCCAGCAGCTTGGCCCAGGGGAATGGCTACACCTTC,CASSLAQGNGYTF